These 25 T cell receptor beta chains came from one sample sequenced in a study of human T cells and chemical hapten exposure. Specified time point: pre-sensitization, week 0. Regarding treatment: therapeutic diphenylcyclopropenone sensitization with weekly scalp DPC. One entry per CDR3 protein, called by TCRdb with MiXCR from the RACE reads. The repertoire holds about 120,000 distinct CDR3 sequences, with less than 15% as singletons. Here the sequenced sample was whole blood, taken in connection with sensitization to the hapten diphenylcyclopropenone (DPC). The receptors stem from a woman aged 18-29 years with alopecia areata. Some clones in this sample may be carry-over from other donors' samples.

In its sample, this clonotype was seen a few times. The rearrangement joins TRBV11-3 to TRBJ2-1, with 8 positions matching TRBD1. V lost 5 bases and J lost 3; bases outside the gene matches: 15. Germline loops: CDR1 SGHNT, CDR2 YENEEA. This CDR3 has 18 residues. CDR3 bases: TGTGCCAGCAGCACCCGAACTGGACAGGGAACGCACTACAATGAGCAGTTCTTC. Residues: CASSTRTGQGTHYNEQFF.

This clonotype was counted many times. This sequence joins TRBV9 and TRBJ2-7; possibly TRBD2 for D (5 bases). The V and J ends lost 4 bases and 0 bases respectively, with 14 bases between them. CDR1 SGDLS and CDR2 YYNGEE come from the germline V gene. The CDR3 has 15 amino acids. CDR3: CASSPWPRDSYEQYF. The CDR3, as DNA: TGTGCCAGCAGCCCCTGGCCCCGGGACTCCTACGAGCAGTACTTC. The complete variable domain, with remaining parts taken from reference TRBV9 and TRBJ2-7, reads DSGVTQTPKHLITATGQRVTLRCSPRSGDLSVYWYQQSLDQGLQFLIQYYNGEERAKGNILERFSAQQFPDLHSELNLSSLELGDSALYFCASSPWPRDSYEQYFGPGTRLTVT.

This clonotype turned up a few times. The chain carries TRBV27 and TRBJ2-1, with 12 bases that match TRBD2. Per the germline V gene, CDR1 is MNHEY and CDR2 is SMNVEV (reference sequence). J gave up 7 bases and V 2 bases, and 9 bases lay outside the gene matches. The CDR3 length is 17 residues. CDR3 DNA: TGTGCCAGCAGTTTACTTCCTAGCGGGGGGGCATTAAATGAGCAGTTCTTC. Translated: CASSLLPSGGALNEQFF.

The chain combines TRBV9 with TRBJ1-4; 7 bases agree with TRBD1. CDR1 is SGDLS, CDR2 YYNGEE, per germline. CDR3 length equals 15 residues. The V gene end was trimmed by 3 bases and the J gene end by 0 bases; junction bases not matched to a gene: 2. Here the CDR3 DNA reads TGTGCCAGCAGCGAAGGGACAGCAACTAATGAAAAACTGTTTTTT. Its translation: CASSEGTATNEKLFF.

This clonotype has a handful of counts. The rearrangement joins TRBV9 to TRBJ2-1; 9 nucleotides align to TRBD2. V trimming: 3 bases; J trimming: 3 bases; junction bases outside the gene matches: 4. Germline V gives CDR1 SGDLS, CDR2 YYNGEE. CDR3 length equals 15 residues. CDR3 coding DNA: TGTGCCAGCAGCGCTCTTAGCGGGGGCTACAATGAGCAGTTCTTC. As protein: CASSALSGGYNEQFF.

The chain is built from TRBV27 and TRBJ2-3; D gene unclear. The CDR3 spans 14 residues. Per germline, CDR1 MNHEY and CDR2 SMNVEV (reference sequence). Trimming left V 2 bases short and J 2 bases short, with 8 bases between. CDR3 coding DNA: TGTGCCAGCAGTTTACGGCAGTACACAGATACGCAGTATTTT. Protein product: CASSLRQYTDTQYF.

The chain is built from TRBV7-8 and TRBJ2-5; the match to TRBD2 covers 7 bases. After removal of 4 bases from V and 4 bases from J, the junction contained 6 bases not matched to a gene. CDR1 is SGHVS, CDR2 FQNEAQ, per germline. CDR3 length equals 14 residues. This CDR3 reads CASSSSGRVETQYF. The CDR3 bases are TGTGCCAGCAGCTCTAGCGGACGGGTAGAGACCCAGTACTTC. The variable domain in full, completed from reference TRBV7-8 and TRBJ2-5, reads GAGVSQSPRYKVAKRGQDVALRCDPISGHVSLFWYQQALGQGPEFLTYFQNEAQLDKSGLPSDRFFAERPEGSVSTLKIQRTQQEDSAVYLCASSSSGRVETQYFGPGTRLLVL.

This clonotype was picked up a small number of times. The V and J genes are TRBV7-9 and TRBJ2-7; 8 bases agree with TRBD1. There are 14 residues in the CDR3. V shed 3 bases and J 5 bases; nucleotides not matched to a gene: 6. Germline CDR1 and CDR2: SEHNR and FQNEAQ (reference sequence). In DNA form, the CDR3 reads TGTGCCAGCAGCTTTTCCAGGGGGCTTAACGAGCAGTACTTC. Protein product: CASSFSRGLNEQYF.

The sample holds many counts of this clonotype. CDR3 sequence reads: CASSLAGWLSTGELFF. CDR3 nucleotides: TGTGCCAGCAGCTTAGCGGGATGGCTATCCACCGGGGAGCTGTTTTTT. The chain links TRBV7-2 to TRBJ2-2; unclear D gene. Germline V gene data show CDR1 as SGHTA and CDR2 as FQGNSA. V lost 0 bases, J lost 4 bases, and 12 bases lay in between. The CDR3 sequence is 16 residues long.

The CDR3 is CASSPTTVIRSPLHF. In DNA, the CDR3 is TGTGCCAGCAGCCCGACGACCGTGATCCGTTCACCCCTCCACTTT. The chain uses TRBV3-1 and TRBJ1-6; no clear D. CDR1 and CDR2 from the germline V gene are LGHDT and YNNKEL (reference sequence). Between the trimmed V and J ends, which lost 4 bases and 9 bases, there was a span of 16 bases. This CDR3 region has 15 residues.

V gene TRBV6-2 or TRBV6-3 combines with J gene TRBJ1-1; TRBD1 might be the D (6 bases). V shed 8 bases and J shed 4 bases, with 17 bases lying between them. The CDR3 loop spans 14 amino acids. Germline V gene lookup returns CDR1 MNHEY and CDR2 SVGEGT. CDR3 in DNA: TGTGCCAGCCAGAGAACAGGGAAGGGCACTGAAGCTTTCTTT. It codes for CASQRTGKGTEAFF.

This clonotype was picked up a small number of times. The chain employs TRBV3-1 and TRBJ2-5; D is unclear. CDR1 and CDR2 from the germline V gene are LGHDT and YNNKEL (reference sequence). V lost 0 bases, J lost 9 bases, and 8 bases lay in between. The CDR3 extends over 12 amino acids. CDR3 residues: CASSQDTGPQYF. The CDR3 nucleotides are TGTGCCAGCAGCCAAGATACCGGCCCCCAGTACTTC.

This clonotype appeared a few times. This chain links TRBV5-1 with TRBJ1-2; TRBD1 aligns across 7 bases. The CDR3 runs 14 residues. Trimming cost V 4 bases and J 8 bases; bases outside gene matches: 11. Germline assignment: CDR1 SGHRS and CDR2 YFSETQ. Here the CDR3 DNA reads TGCGCCAGCAGCCTCATTCAGGGGGTAGAAGGCTACACCTTC. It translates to CASSLIQGVEGYTF.

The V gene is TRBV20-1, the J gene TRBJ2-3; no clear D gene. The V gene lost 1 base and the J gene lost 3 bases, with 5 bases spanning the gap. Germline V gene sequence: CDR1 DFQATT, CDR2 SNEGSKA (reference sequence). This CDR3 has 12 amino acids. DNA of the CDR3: TGCAGTGCTAGAGCCCCGACAGATACGCAGTATTTT. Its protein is CSARAPTDTQYF.

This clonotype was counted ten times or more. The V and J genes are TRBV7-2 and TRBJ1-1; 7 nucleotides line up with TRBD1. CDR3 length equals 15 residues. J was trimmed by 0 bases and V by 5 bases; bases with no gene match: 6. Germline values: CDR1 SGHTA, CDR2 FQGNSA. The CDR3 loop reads CASSVADRMNTEAFF. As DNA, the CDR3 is TGTGCCAGCAGCGTGGCGGACAGGATGAACACTGAAGCTTTCTTT.

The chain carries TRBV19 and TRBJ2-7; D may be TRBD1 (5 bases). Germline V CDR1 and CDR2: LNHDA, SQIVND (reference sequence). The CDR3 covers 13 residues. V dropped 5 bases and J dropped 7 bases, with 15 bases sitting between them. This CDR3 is CASSLGAFGEQYF. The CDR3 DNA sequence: TGTGCCAGTAGTCTTGGGGCTTTTGGGGAGCAGTACTTC.

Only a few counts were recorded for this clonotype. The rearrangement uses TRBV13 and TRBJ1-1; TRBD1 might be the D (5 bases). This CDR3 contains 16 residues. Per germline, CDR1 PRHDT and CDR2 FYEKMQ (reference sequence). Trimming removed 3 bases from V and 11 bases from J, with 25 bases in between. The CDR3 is CASSFSIRTGRGLAFF. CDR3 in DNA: TGTGCCAGCAGCTTTTCCATCCGAACAGGCCGAGGCTTGGCTTTCTTT.

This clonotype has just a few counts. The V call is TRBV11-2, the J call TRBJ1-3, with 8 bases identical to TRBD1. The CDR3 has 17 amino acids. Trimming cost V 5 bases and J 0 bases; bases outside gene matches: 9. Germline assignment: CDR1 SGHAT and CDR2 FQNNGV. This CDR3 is CASSRRPGTGSGNTIYF. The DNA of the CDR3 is TGTGCCAGCAGCCGAAGACCAGGGACAGGCTCTGGAAACACCATATATTTT.

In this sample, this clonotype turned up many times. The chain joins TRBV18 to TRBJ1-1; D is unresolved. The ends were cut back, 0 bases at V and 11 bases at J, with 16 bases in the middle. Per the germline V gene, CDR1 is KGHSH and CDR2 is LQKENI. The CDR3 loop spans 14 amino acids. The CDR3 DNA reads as TGTGCCAGCTCACCACCGTTTCCGGAAGGGTTGGCTTTCTTT. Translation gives CASSPPFPEGLAFF.

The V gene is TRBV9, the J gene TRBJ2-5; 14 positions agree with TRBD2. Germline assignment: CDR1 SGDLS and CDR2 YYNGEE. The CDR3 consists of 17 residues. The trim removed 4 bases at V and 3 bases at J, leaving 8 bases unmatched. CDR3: CASSPRTSGGHKETQYF. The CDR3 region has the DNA TGTGCCAGCAGCCCGCGGACTAGCGGGGGGCACAAAGAGACCCAGTACTTC.

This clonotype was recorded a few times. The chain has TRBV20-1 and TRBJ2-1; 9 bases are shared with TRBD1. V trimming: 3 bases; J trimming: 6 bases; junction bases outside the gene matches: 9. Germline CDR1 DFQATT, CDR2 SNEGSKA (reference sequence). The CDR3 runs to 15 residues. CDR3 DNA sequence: TGCAGTGCTAGGTCCGGGACAGGGATGGTCAATGAGCAGTTCTTC. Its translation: CSARSGTGMVNEQFF.

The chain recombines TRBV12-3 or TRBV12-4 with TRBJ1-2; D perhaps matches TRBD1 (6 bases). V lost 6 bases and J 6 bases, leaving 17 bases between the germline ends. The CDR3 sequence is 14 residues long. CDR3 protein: CASRRQDFSDGYTF. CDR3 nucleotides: TGTGCCAGCAGGCGACAGGACTTCAGCGATGGCTACACCTTC.

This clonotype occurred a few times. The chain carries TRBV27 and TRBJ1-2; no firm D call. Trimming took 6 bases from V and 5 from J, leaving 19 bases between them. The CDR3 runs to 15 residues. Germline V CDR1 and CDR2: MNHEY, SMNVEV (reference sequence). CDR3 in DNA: TGTGCCAGCAGACCCCATCCTTATTTGGAGTATGGCTACACCTTC. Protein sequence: CASRPHPYLEYGYTF.

The CDR3 is CASSLGLPGGYTF. CDR3 coding DNA: TGTGCCAGCAGCTTAGGGCTCCCTGGAGGCTACACCTTC. V usage is TRBV13 and J usage is TRBJ1-2; no reliable D call. CDR3 length: 13 amino acids. Germline V gene sequence: CDR1 PRHDT, CDR2 FYEKMQ (reference sequence). Between the trimmed V and J ends, which lost 0 bases and 8 bases, there was a span of 10 bases.

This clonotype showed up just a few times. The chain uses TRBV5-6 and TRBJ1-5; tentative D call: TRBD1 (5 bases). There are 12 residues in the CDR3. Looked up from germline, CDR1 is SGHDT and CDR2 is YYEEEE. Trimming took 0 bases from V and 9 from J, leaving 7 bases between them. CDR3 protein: CASSLGRGPQHF. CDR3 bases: TGTGCCAGCAGCTTGGGGAGGGGGCCCCAGCATTTT.